This entry lists 32 T cell receptor beta chains sequenced from one sample in a study of beta chain features in type 1 diabetes. Expressed TCRB transcripts were sequenced after all isolated RNA was converted to cDNA. Libraries were prepared by immunoSEQ multiplex PCR; TCRdb keeps only in-frame clonotypes and omits some of them. Of hundreds of thousands of clones in the sample, around 15% are singletons; the top ten hold approximately 0.087%. Sequenced input: naive CD4+ T cells from blood. The origin of the receptors is a man aged 18 to 29 in good health.

This clone was detected once. This chain joins TRBV5-1 and TRBJ2-3; D gene uncertain. Germline V lookup: CDR1 SGHRS, CDR2 YFSETQ. The CDR3 has 15 amino acids. V was clipped by 1 base and J by 2 bases, with 11 bases between them. CDR3 amino acids: CASSLSRLFTDTQYF. The DNA for the CDR3 is TGCGCCAGCAGCTTGTCCAGGTTATTCACAGATACGCAGTATTTT.

J is TRBJ2-2 and V is TRBV6-6; tentatively, D is TRBD2 (5 bases). Germline CDR1 is MNHNY and CDR2 is SVGAGI (reference sequence). CDR3 size: 16 residues. With 2 bases removed from V and 1 base from J, the gap between germline ends came to 11 bases. In DNA form, the CDR3 reads TGTGCCAGCAGTTACGGGAGAAGGCAGAACACCGGGGAGCTGTTTTTT. This encodes CASSYGRRQNTGELFF.

The V and J genes are TRBV9 and TRBJ2-7; D is undetermined. The CDR3 extends over 14 amino acids. Germline assignment: CDR1 SGDLS and CDR2 YYNGEE. Trimming cost V 3 bases and J 2 bases, with 12 bases left between them. CDR3 in amino acids: CASSGRAPAYEQYF. DNA for the CDR3: TGTGCCAGCAGCGGCCGGGCCCCGGCCTACGAGCAGTACTTC. Drawing the rest from reference TRBV9 and TRBJ2-7, the complete variable domain is DSGVTQTPKHLITATGQRVTLRCSPRSGDLSVYWYQQSLDQGLQFLIQYYNGEERAKGNILERFSAQQFPDLHSELNLSSLELGDSALYFCASSGRAPAYEQYFGPGTRLTVT.

In this sample, this clone turned up a few times. This rearrangement joins TRBV7-2 to TRBJ1-2, with TRBD1 identical over 11 bases. The germline CDR1 and CDR2 sequences are SGHTA and FQGNSA. CDR3 length equals 14 residues. Trimming took 5 bases from V and 7 from J; bases not matched to a gene: 6. DNA for the CDR3: TGTGCCAGCAGCGTGGACAGGGGGCGAATTGGCTACACCTTC. Its translation: CASSVDRGRIGYTF.

The J gene is TRBJ2-2, the V gene TRBV11-3, with D perhaps TRBD1 (6 bases). The ends were cut back, 4 bases at V and 0 bases at J, with 12 bases in the middle. CDR1 SGHNT and CDR2 YENEEA come from the germline V gene. This CDR3 region has 16 residues. The CDR3 reads CASSSYRDANTGELFF. CDR3 sequence (DNA): TGTGCCAGCAGCTCCTACAGGGATGCGAACACCGGGGAGCTGTTTTTT.

This clone has just a few counts. Other DNA sequences in the sample encode the same CDR3. This chain uses TRBV6-5 with TRBJ2-7, with 10 bases matching TRBD1. V trimming: 2 bases; J trimming: 2 bases; junction bases outside the gene matches: 0. The CDR3 extends over 14 amino acids. Per germline, CDR1 MNHEY and CDR2 SVGAGI. The CDR3, as DNA: TGTGCCAGCAGTTACGGGACAGGGGCCTACGAGCAGTACTTC. Encoded protein: CASSYGTGAYEQYF.

In its sample, this clone was seen a few times. Other DNA sequences in this sample translate to the same CDR3. This rearrangement joins TRBV2 to TRBJ1-6; 9 bases are shared with TRBD1. The CDR3 loop spans 13 amino acids. V gave up 8 bases and J gave up 6 bases; unmatched junction bases: 2. Germline V gives CDR1 SNHLY, CDR2 FYNNEI. The CDR3 DNA is TGTGCCAGCGGGGGACAGGGTAATTCACCCCTCCACTTT. Protein sequence: CASGGQGNSPLHF.

This chain connects TRBV21-1 to TRBJ2-3; the D call of TRBD1 is as the table states it, not checked on the DNA. TRBV21-1 is a listed pseudogene. The CDR3 extends over 18 amino acids. The CDR3 protein is CANTKPQRDSLDINTQYF. CDR3 in DNA: TGTGCCAACACAAAGCCTCAACGGGACAGCCTAGATATTAATACGCAGTATTTT.

This clone was counted between two and nine times. A junction end diverges from the germline sequence, so it may reflect a read error. The chain is built from TRBV7-2 and TRBJ1-5, with TRBD1 identical over 10 bases. This CDR3 has 12 residues. Per the germline V gene, CDR1 is SGHTA and CDR2 is FQGNSA. The DNA of the CDR3 is TGTGCCAGCAGCAATCCGGGACAGGGGTGGTATTTT. Residues: CASSNPGQGWYF.

The gene calls are TRBV18 and TRBJ2-1; D may be TRBD2 (6 bases). V was clipped by 6 bases and J by 4 bases, with 13 bases between them. There are 14 residues in the CDR3. Germline V CDR1 and CDR2: KGHSH, LQKENI. The CDR3 nucleotides are TGTGCCAGCTCCCCGACTAGTTTTTACAATGAGCAGTTCTTC. It yields the protein CASSPTSFYNEQFF.

The rearrangement links TRBV5-1 to TRBJ2-7; 9 nucleotides align to TRBD1. The ends lost 7 bases at V and 1 base at J; junction bases unmatched: 6. CDR1 is SGHRS and CDR2 is YFSETQ in the germline V gene. This CDR3 contains 14 residues. The CDR3 here is CASRNRGRSYEQYF. The CDR3 DNA reads TGCGCCAGCCGAAACAGGGGGCGATCCTACGAGCAGTACTTC.

This chain links TRBV11-1 with TRBJ2-7; TRBD1 matches 8 bases. This CDR3 is built from 13 residues. V lost 8 bases, J lost 2 bases, and 5 bases stayed unmatched. CDR1 and CDR2 from the germline V gene are SGHAT and FQDESV (reference sequence). The CDR3 here is CASRQGSTYEQYF. The CDR3 DNA reads TGTGCCAGCCGACAGGGGTCGACCTACGAGCAGTACTTC.

The rearrangement links TRBV7-3 to TRBJ2-7; 9 nucleotides align to TRBD1. CDR1 and CDR2 from the germline V gene are SGHTA and FQGTGA. The CDR3 runs 16 residues. Germline trimming cut 2 bases from V and 4 bases from J; bases unmatched to any gene: 9. The CDR3: CASSLARTGEGYEQYF. CDR3 nucleotides: TGTGCCAGCAGCTTAGCCCGGACAGGGGAAGGTTACGAGCAGTACTTC.

This clone was counted a few times. This chain links TRBV29-1 with TRBJ2-5; possible D gene TRBD1, 6 bases. The CDR3 covers 14 residues. Germline CDR1 reads SQVTM; CDR2 reads ANQGSEA. V gave up 4 bases and J gave up 1 base, with 13 bases separating them. The CDR3 nucleotides are TGCAGCGTTGGAGTCAGGGGAGTCCAAGAGACCCAGTACTTC. Translated, it gives CSVGVRGVQETQYF.

This clone was found a few times. The chain couples TRBV6-6 to TRBJ2-1, with a tentative D call TRBD1 (6 bases). From germline, CDR1 is MNHNY and CDR2 SVGAGI (reference sequence). Trimming pared 7 bases from V and 0 bases from J, leaving 13 bases between. The CDR3 totals 15 residues. CDR3 amino acids: CASIMTGGSYNEQFF. The CDR3 DNA reads TGTGCCAGCATTATGACAGGAGGCTCCTACAATGAGCAGTTCTTC.

This clone was observed a few times. This rearrangement joins TRBV7-2 to TRBJ2-3, with 7 bases that match TRBD2. This CDR3 contains 14 residues. After removal of 5 bases from V and 4 bases from J, the junction contained 6 bases not matched to a gene. Per the germline V gene, CDR1 is SGHTA and CDR2 is FQGNSA. As DNA, the CDR3 is TGTGCCAGCAGCCTAGGACTAGTTCCAGATACGCAGTATTTT. This codes for CASSLGLVPDTQYF.

V and J are TRBV4-2 and TRBJ1-2; D uncertain. Germline CDR1 and CDR2: LGHNA and YNFKEQ. Trimming removed 0 bases from V and 4 bases from J, with 12 bases in between. This CDR3 spans 15 amino acids. The CDR3 coding sequence is TGTGCCAGCAGCCAAGACCAAAGGGAGGGCTATGGCTACACCTTC. Protein product: CASSQDQREGYGYTF.

This chain connects TRBV7-3 to TRBJ2-3; 8 bases map to TRBD2. Looked up from germline, CDR1 is SGHTA and CDR2 is FQGTGA. The CDR3 length is 14 residues. V shed 5 bases and J 6 bases; nucleotides not matched to a gene: 7. The CDR3 DNA is TGTGCCAGCAGCGGCCCGGGGACTAGGGATACGCAGTATTTT. This translates into CASSGPGTRDTQYF.

CDR3: CASSPEGGPNSPLHF. The CDR3 DNA follows: TGTGCCAGCTCACCAGAGGGGGGGCCCAATTCACCCCTCCACTTT. The chain carries TRBV18 and TRBJ1-6; possibly TRBD1 for D (6 bases). Trimming took 2 bases from V and 7 from J, leaving 12 bases between them. Germline V gene data show CDR1 as KGHSH and CDR2 as LQKENI. The CDR3 loop spans 15 amino acids.

CDR3 loop: CASSSPGQISSGANVLTF. The CDR3 DNA reads as TGTGCCAGCAGTTCCCCGGGACAGATTAGCTCTGGGGCCAACGTCCTGACTTTC. The chain has TRBV27 and TRBJ2-6, with 7 bases matching TRBD1. The ends lost 4 bases at V and 0 bases at J; junction bases unmatched: 9. The CDR3 spans 18 residues. Germline V gives CDR1 MNHEY, CDR2 SMNVEV (reference sequence).

The rearrangement joins TRBV25-1 to TRBJ2-1; tentative D call: TRBD1 (5 bases). V shed 1 base and J shed 2 bases, with 6 bases lying between them. Germline CDR1 and CDR2: MGHDK and SYGVNS. The CDR3 contains 14 residues. The DNA for the CDR3 is TGTGCCAGCAGTGAATCGACAGCCTACAATGAGCAGTTCTTC. Its translation: CASSESTAYNEQFF.

The rearrangement joins TRBV20-1 to TRBJ1-3; D remains unclear. Looked up from germline, CDR1 is DFQATT and CDR2 is SNEGSKA (reference sequence). The CDR3 consists of 10 residues. V lost 5 bases to trimming and J lost 4 bases, with 3 bases between them. The CDR3 DNA is TGCAGTGCTGTCGGAAACACCATATATTTT. It translates to CSAVGNTIYF.

This clone was observed a handful of times. This chain joins TRBV2 and TRBJ2-6; 12 bases line up with TRBD1. This CDR3 has 17 residues. Germline lookup yields CDR1 SNHLY and CDR2 FYNNEI. The ends lost 9 bases at V and 3 bases at J; junction bases unmatched: 9. The CDR3: CASTGQGALDGANVLTF. For the CDR3, the DNA is TGTGCCAGTACGGGACAGGGGGCGTTGGATGGGGCCAACGTCCTGACTTTC. The entire variable domain, with the rest obtained from reference TRBV2 and TRBJ2-6, is as follows: EPEVTQTPSHQVTQMGQEVILRCVPISNHLYFYWYRQILGQKVEFLVSFYNNEISEKSEIFDDQFSVERPDGSNFTLKIRSTKLEDSAMYFCASTGQGALDGANVLTFGAGSRLTVL.

The chain has TRBV12-5 and TRBJ2-2; D perhaps matches TRBD1 (5 bases). This CDR3 has 14 amino acids. CDR1 LGHNT and CDR2 FRNRAP come from the germline V gene. V dropped 2 bases and J dropped 6 bases, with 10 bases sitting between them. CDR3 DNA: TGTGCTAGTGGTTTGTTCCAGGGTGCCGGGGAGCTGTTTTTT. Protein product: CASGLFQGAGELFF.

This clone appeared a few times. This sequence joins TRBV7-3 and TRBJ2-2; perhaps TRBD2 as D (6 bases). The V and J ends lost 0 bases and 2 bases respectively, with 10 bases between them. The CDR3 consists of 16 residues. Germline CDR1 and CDR2: SGHTA and FQGTGA. Here the CDR3 DNA reads TGTGCCAGCAGCTTAACGCGTAGCGGTAACACCGGGGAGCTGTTTTTT. This encodes CASSLTRSGNTGELFF.

This clone was counted between two and nine times. The rearrangement uses TRBV11-2 and TRBJ2-7; a possible D gene is TRBD2 (5 bases). The V end lost 5 bases, the J end lost 6 bases, and 11 bases lay between the germline ends. Germline assignment: CDR1 SGHAT and CDR2 FQNNGV. CDR3 length: 12 residues. In DNA, the CDR3 is TGTGCCAGCAGCGGCTCGCGGGCCGAGCAGTACTTC. The encoded protein is CASSGSRAEQYF.

The sample holds a few counts of this clone. The CDR3 loop is CASSPSGGGAGYTF. CDR3 nucleotides: TGTGCCAGCTCACCGAGCGGGGGAGGCGCTGGCTACACCTTC. The genes are TRBV18 and TRBJ1-2; the D gene is possibly TRBD1 (5 bases). This CDR3 has 14 residues. Trimming removed 3 bases from V and 7 bases from J, with 15 bases in between. Germline V lookup: CDR1 KGHSH, CDR2 LQKENI.

The chain links TRBV28 to TRBJ2-2; 10 bases fit TRBD2. The CDR3 is 16 amino acids. Germline-derived CDR1 and CDR2 are MDHEN and SYDVKM. With 6 bases clipped from V and 4 bases from J, the junction kept 8 bases outside the gene matches. CDR3 bases: TGTGCCAGCAGCCCGAGCGGGAGGGCCACCACCGGGGAGCTGTTTTTT. It specifies CASSPSGRATTGELFF.

The chain carries TRBV18 and TRBJ2-7; D not resolved. Germline V gene lookup returns CDR1 KGHSH and CDR2 LQKENI. V gave up 3 bases and J gave up 0 bases, with 6 bases separating them. The CDR3 has 13 residues. The CDR3 protein is CASSPISSYEQYF. The CDR3 DNA reads as TGTGCCAGCTCACCGATTAGCTCCTACGAGCAGTACTTC.

This clone was counted between two and nine times. The chain uses TRBV19 and TRBJ2-7; 9 nucleotides agree with TRBD1. The CDR3 runs 14 residues. V gave up 6 bases and J gave up 2 bases; unmatched junction bases: 5. Germline V lookup: CDR1 LNHDA, CDR2 SQIVND (reference sequence). CDR3 nucleotide sequence: TGTGCCAGTAGACGGACAGGGGCTACCTACGAGCAGTACTTC. This translates into CASRRTGATYEQYF.

The rearrangement uses TRBV7-9 and TRBJ2-3, with 7 bases identical to TRBD2. V gave up 6 bases and J gave up 1 base; unmatched junction bases: 7. Germline-derived CDR1 and CDR2 are SEHNR and FQNEAQ (reference sequence). This CDR3 region has 15 residues. DNA of the CDR3: TGTGCCAGCAGGATGACTAGCCGGGGCACAGATACGCAGTATTTT. Amino acids: CASRMTSRGTDTQYF.

This chain uses TRBV6-5 with TRBJ1-6; D not certain. CDR1 is MNHEY, CDR2 SVGAGI, per germline. The CDR3 is 14 amino acids. The V gene lost 3 bases and the J gene lost 7 bases, with 10 bases spanning the gap. DNA for the CDR3: TGTGCCAGCAGTTATATCCTCGGGAATTCACCCCTCCACTTT. It codes for CASSYILGNSPLHF.